A single TCR beta chain is shown here with its context. This clone's antigen is unknown. Qualities for individual bases were not recorded, and no much larger clone is one base off. A second Seattle source provided samples from volunteer blood donors who had recovered from COVID-19. Whole blood was collected in K2EDTA tubes by collaborating institutions according to the institutions' own protocols. For TCRbeta analysis, collaborators shipped samples in one of three forms: frozen whole blood, isolated PBMCs, or DNA extracted from either of those sample types. The immunoSEQ Assay, a bias-controlled multiplex PCR, was used to amplify TCRbeta CDR3 regions from genomic DNA. The authors processed their data as follows. The number of nucleated cells in each sample was estimated by amplification of reference gene primers within the assay. To quantify the absolute abundance of each unique TCRbeta CDR3 rearrangement, sequence reads were collapsed and filtered. Productive Simpson clonality was computed per sample as the square root of Simpson's diversity index over productive rearrangements. In its TCRdb copy, this immuneACCESS table keeps in-frame sequences only and misses some clones. Where compared with another copy, unresolved V genes explain less than half of these, and the others have no known cause. V and J calls plus clone size are reproduced from that table; the DNA served to infer D and trimming. In all, the sample holds fewer than 200,000 clones, and around 80% of those were seen once. In total, the top ten clones hold roughly a fifth of the sample.

This record comes from a study of blood T cell repertoires in COVID-19 (dated by TCRdb to 2019 to 2021). Looking at the study overall: Collaborator samples came from the United States, Italy and Spain and covered acute and convalescent phases of COVID-19. The material from the prospective study consisted of cDNA or gDNA derived from T cells, B-cell-depleted T cells, or PBMCs. Sample metadata almost always included a de-identified subject ID, COVID-19 status, age in years and sex. The dataset comprised deeply sampled blood TCRbeta repertoires from subjects exposed to, actively infected with, or recovered from COVID-19. The samples were drawn from the first 160 participants of the ongoing ImmuneRACE study and from some 1,300 subjects provided by 6 global collaborators. The repertoires were released in a freely available public database intended as a resource for research on the immune response to SARS-CoV-2. Where HLA class I and class II types were available, the types were taken from metadata supplied by the sample provider, not from assay-based typing. The investigation overall reported the following: Clinical and demographic metadata were provided uncurated, with the amount varying by source and participant.

V is reduced by 3 bases and J by 3 bases, leaving a spacing of 17 bases between them. From a lookup of the germline V gene, CDR1 and CDR2 are KGHSH and LQKENI. The CDR3 starts with the cysteine, ends with the phenylalanine, and has 16 residues. Of all the DNA, just the CDR3 is kept, 48 bases in frame from base 1. This receptor was taken from a woman in her 70s who had recovered from COVID-19. The V and J genes are TRBV18 and TRBJ1-1; matching of 6 bases hints at TRBD1 as the D gene. Sequencing was carried out using peripheral blood. Here the CDR3 is given as CASSPRGGARDTEAFF. Read as DNA, the sequence is TGTGCCAGCTCACCCCGAGGGGGGGCGCGGGACACTGAAGCTTTCTTT. Where the CDR3 stops, the reference TRBV18 and TRBJ1-1 genes take over; the full variable domain is NAGVMQNPRHLVRRRGQEARLRCSPMKGHSHVYWYRQLPEEGLKFMVYLQKENIIDESGMPKERFSAEFPKEGPSILRIQQVVRGDSAAYFCASSPRGGARDTEAFFGQGTRLTVV.